A single sample is the source of the 18 T cell receptor beta chains below, sequenced in a study of blood T cell repertoires in COVID-19. Produced via immunoSEQ multiplex PCR; TCRdb's table is partial and in-frame only. The repertoire holds 150,000 to 200,000 clones, with about 70% as singletons. The source material was peripheral blood. These receptors were taken from a woman aged 45-65 years with active or convalescent COVID-19.

V usage is TRBV19 and J usage is TRBJ2-1; D is possibly TRBD2 (7 bases). V dropped 0 bases and J dropped 4 bases, with 13 bases sitting between them. Germline CDR1 and CDR2: LNHDA and SQIVND (reference sequence). This CDR3 has 16 residues. CDR3 in amino acids: CASSIDGGGPYNEQFF. The CDR3, as DNA: TGTGCCAGTAGTATAGATGGGGGGGGGCCATACAATGAGCAGTTCTTC.

The table lists this clone with a count of one. In DNA, the CDR3 is TGCAGCGCCTCGGGACAGGGGTCTGGAAACACCATATATTTT. As protein: CSASGQGSGNTIYF. V usage is TRBV29-1 and J usage is TRBJ1-3, with 10 bases identical to TRBD1. J lost 1 base, V lost 7 bases, and 4 bases had no gene match. CDR3 length: 14 amino acids. Germline V gene lookup returns CDR1 SQVTM and CDR2 ANQGSEA.

This clone showed up just a few times. The chain links TRBV27 to TRBJ1-5, with D possibly matching TRBD1 (5 bases). The CDR3 sequence is 14 residues long. V shed 7 bases and J shed 4 bases, with 14 bases lying between them. Germline V gene sequence: CDR1 MNHEY, CDR2 SMNVEV (reference sequence). The CDR3 coding sequence is TGTGCCAGCAACCTGCACAGGACGAATCAGCCCCAGCATTTT. Its translation: CASNLHRTNQPQHF.

This sequence joins TRBV4-2 and TRBJ1-1; tentative D call: TRBD1 (6 bases). V lost 3 bases to trimming and J lost 4 bases, with 15 bases between them. The germline CDR1 and CDR2 sequences are LGHNA and YNFKEQ. This CDR3 has 15 amino acids. The DNA of the CDR3 is TGTGCCAGCAGCCAGGGGGCCAGGGTGGCCACTGAAGCTTTCTTT. Translated, it gives CASSQGARVATEAFF.

This sequence joins TRBV6-2 or TRBV6-3 and TRBJ2-3, with 11 bases that match TRBD2. Germline CDR1 MNHEY, CDR2 SVGEGT. V shed 2 bases, J shed 0 bases, and the junction held 4 bases outside the gene matches. This CDR3 is 17 amino acids long. The CDR3 bases are TGTGCCAGCAGTTACAGACTAGCGGGGCCTAGCACAGATACGCAGTATTTT. It translates to CASSYRLAGPSTDTQYF.

The chain has TRBV27 and TRBJ2-2, with 8 nucleotides matching TRBD2. The CDR3 is 17 amino acids. The germline gives CDR1 MNHEY, CDR2 SMNVEV (reference sequence). V lost 2 bases and J lost 8; bases outside the gene matches: 13. For the CDR3, the DNA is TGTGCCAGCAGTTTAGCCCTAACTAGCGGAAGGTCAGGGGAGCTGTTTTTT. This codes for CASSLALTSGRSGELFF.

This sequence joins TRBV19 and TRBJ1-6; possible D gene TRBD1, 6 bases. Germline V gene data show CDR1 as LNHDA and CDR2 as SQIVND (reference sequence). The ends were cut back, 2 bases at V and 6 bases at J, with 11 bases in the middle. The CDR3 sequence is 15 residues long. The CDR3 coding sequence is TGTGCCAGTAGTATATCCAGGGGCTCTAATTCACCCCTCCACTTT. This translates into CASSISRGSNSPLHF.

The chain employs TRBV13 and TRBJ2-1, with 7 bases aligning to TRBD1. The ends lost 2 bases at V and 3 bases at J; junction bases unmatched: 7. CDR3 length: 16 residues. Per the germline V gene, CDR1 is PRHDT and CDR2 is FYEKMQ (reference sequence). The CDR3 loop reads CASSLKTGKGYNEQFF. For the CDR3, the DNA is TGTGCCAGCAGCTTAAAGACAGGGAAAGGCTACAATGAGCAGTTCTTC.

Here the CDR3 DNA reads TGTGCCAGTAGTATTGCCGGCAGCGCCACTGAAGCTTTCTTT. Translation gives CASSIAGSATEAFF. V and J are TRBV19 and TRBJ1-1; D remains ambiguous. Deletions cut 3 bases from V and 4 bases from J, with 12 bases between. This CDR3 contains 14 residues. The V gene's germline CDR1 is LNHDA and CDR2 SQIVND (reference sequence). The variable domain in full, with the rest retrieved from reference TRBV19 and TRBJ1-1, is DGGITQSPKYLFRKEGQNVTLSCEQNLNHDAMYWYRQDPGQGLRLIYYSQIVNDFQKGDIAEGYSVSREKKESFPLTVTSAQKNPTAFYLCASSIAGSATEAFFGQGTRLTVV.

V usage is TRBV4-2 and J usage is TRBJ2-2; no reliable D call. The germline V gene encodes CDR1 LGHNA and CDR2 YNFKEQ. This CDR3 is 14 amino acids long. V was shortened by 4 bases and J by 1 base, with 7 bases between the two germline ends. The CDR3 sequence is CASSRRQNTGELFF. In DNA form, the CDR3 reads TGTGCCAGCAGCCGGCGACAGAACACCGGGGAGCTGTTTTTT.

In its sample, this clone was seen once. The chain carries TRBV3-1 (or the pseudogene TRBV3-2) and TRBJ2-7; 13 bases line up with TRBD2. This CDR3 region has 15 residues. Per germline, CDR1 LGHDT and CDR2 YNNKEL (reference sequence). V lost 5 bases, J lost 3 bases, and 4 bases stayed unmatched. The CDR3 bases are TGTGCCAGCAGCGGGGGACTAGCGGGACACTACGAGCAGTACTTC. This sequence encodes CASSGGLAGHYEQYF.

CDR3 sequence (DNA): TGTGCCAGCAGGGGCTGGGGGGGCTCGGGAACTGAAGCTTTCTTT. This gives the protein CASRGWGGSGTEAFF. The chain uses TRBV6-5 and TRBJ1-1; perhaps TRBD1 as D (6 bases). This CDR3 is 15 amino acids long. V lost 6 bases and J lost 5, with 19 bases in between. Germline V gene sequence: CDR1 MNHEY, CDR2 SVGAGI.

The chain carries TRBV7-9 and TRBJ1-2; D is unclear. Trimming removed 5 bases at V and 2 bases at J, with 15 bases between. This CDR3 comprises 15 residues. CDR1 and CDR2 from the germline V gene are SEHNR and FQNEAQ (reference sequence). CDR3 amino acids: CASSTREMVNYGYTF. CDR3 nucleotide sequence: TGTGCCAGCAGCACGAGAGAGATGGTAAACTATGGCTACACCTTC.

This rearrangement joins TRBV30 to TRBJ2-7; 11 bases fit TRBD1. Trimming at V came to 3 bases and at J to 5 bases, leaving 12 bases not matched to a gene. In germline, CDR1 is GTSNPN, CDR2 SVGIG (reference sequence). This CDR3 is built from 16 residues. DNA for the CDR3: TGTGCCTGGAGCCCCCCCCCTCCGGGACAGGGGGACGAGCAGTACTTC. As protein: CAWSPPPPGQGDEQYF.

The rearrangement uses TRBV9 and TRBJ2-2; 7 positions match TRBD2. V gave up 2 bases and J gave up 7 bases; unmatched junction bases: 5. The germline V gene has CDR1 SGDLS and CDR2 YYNGEE. The CDR3 contains 14 residues. The CDR3 is CASSVGLEGGELFF. In DNA, the CDR3 is TGTGCCAGCAGCGTTGGACTAGAGGGCGGGGAGCTGTTTTTT. Together with reference TRBV9 and TRBJ2-2, the CDR3 gives the full variable domain: DSGVTQTPKHLITATGQRVTLRCSPRSGDLSVYWYQQSLDQGLQFLIQYYNGEERAKGNILERFSAQQFPDLHSELNLSSLELGDSALYFCASSVGLEGGELFFGEGSRLTVL.

The chain has TRBV6-5 and TRBJ1-1; D is perhaps TRBD1 (5 bases). Trimming left V 2 bases short and J 5 bases short, with 15 bases between. CDR3 length equals 15 residues. Germline V gives CDR1 MNHEY, CDR2 SVGAGI. Here the CDR3 DNA reads TGTGCCAGCAGTTACGTTGGCAGGGCAGGGACTGAAGCTTTCTTT. Amino acid sequence: CASSYVGRAGTEAFF.

This clone was found once. The CDR3 DNA follows: TGTGCCAGCAGCCCCGGACTAGCGGCAGATACGCAGTATTTT. It specifies CASSPGLAADTQYF. The chain couples TRBV7-2 to TRBJ2-3, with 10 positions matching TRBD2. Germline V CDR1 and CDR2: SGHTA, FQGNSA. V gave up 5 bases and J gave up 4 bases; unmatched junction bases: 3. The CDR3 is made up of 14 amino acids.

The chain has TRBV18 and TRBJ1-2; TRBD1 is a possible D gene (5 bases). Germline V lookup: CDR1 KGHSH, CDR2 LQKENI. The CDR3 is 14 residues long. Between the trimmed V and J ends, which lost 1 base and 6 bases, there was a span of 12 bases. In nucleotides, the CDR3 is TGTGCCAGCTCACCACAAGGGGTAAACCATGGCTACACCTTC. Translating gives CASSPQGVNHGYTF.